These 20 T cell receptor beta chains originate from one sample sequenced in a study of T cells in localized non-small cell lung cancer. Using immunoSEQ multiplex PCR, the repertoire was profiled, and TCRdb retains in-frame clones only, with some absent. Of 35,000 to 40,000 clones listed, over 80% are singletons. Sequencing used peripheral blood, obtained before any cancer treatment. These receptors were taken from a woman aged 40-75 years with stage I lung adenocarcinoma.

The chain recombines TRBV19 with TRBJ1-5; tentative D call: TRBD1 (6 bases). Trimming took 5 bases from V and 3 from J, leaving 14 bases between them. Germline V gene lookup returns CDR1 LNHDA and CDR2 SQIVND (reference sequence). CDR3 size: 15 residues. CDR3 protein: CASSESRGLNQPQHF. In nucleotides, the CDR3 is TGTGCCAGTAGTGAATCCAGGGGTCTCAATCAGCCCCAGCATTTT.

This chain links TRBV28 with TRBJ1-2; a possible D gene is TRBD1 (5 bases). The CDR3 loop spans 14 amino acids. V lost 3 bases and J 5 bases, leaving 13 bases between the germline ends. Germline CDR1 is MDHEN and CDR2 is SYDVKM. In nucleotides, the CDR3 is TGTGCCAGCAGTTTGCAGGGTTCGGCATATGGCTACACCTTC. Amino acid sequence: CASSLQGSAYGYTF.

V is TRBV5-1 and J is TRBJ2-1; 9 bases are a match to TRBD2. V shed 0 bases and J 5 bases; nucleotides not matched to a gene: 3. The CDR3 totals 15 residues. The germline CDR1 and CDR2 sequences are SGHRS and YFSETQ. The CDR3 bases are TGCGCCAGCAGCTTGGGTCTAGCGGGAAACAATGAGCAGTTCTTC. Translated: CASSLGLAGNNEQFF. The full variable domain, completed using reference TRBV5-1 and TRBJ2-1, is KAGVTQTPRYLIKTRGQQVTLSCSPISGHRSVSWYQQTPGQGLQFLFEYFSETQRNKGNFPGRFSGRQFSNSRSEMNVSTLELGDSALYLCASSLGLAGNNEQFFGPGTRLTVL.

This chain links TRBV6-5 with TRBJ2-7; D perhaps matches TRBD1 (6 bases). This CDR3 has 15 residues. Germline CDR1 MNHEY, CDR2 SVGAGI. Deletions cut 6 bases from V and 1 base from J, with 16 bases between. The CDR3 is CASSQTGEGSYEQYF. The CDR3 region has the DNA TGTGCCAGCAGCCAGACAGGAGAAGGGTCCTACGAGCAGTACTTC.

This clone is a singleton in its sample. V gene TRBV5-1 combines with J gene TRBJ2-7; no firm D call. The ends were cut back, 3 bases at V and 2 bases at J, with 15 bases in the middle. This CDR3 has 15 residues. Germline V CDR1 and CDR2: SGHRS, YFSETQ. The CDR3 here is CASSSRLFATYEQYF. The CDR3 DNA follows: TGCGCCAGCAGCTCCAGGTTATTCGCGACCTACGAGCAGTACTTC.

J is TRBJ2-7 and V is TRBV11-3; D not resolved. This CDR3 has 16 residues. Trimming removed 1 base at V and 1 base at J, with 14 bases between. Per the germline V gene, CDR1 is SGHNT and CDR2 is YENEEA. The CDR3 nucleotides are TGTGCCAGCAGCTTAGCCTCCCCGCTGGCGTCCTACGAGCAGTACTTC. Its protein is CASSLASPLASYEQYF.

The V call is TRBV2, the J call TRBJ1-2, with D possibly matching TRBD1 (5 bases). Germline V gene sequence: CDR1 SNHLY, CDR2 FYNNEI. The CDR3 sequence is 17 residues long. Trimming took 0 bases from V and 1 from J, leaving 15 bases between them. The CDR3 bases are TGTGCCAGCAGTGAAGCACCCTCGACAGATTTTAACTATGGCTACACCTTC. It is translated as CASSEAPSTDFNYGYTF.

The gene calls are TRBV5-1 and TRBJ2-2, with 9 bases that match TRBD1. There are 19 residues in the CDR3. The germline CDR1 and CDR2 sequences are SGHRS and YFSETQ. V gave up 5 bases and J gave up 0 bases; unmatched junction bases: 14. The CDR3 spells CASRLEGDRDPSNTGELFF. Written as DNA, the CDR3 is TGCGCCAGCAGGCTGGAGGGGGACAGGGATCCATCGAACACCGGGGAGCTGTTTTTT.

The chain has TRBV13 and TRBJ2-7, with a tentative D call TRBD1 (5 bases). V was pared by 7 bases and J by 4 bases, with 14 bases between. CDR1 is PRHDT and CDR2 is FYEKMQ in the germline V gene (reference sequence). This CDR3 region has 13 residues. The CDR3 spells CASNLGRGYEQYF. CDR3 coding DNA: TGTGCCAGCAACCTTGGTAGGGGTTACGAGCAGTACTTC.

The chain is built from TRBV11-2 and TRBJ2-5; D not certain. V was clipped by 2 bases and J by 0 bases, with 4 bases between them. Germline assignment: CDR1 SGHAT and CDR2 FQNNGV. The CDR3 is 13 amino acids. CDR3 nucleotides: TGTGCCAGCAGCTTATTCGACCAAGAGACCCAGTACTTC. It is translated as CASSLFDQETQYF.

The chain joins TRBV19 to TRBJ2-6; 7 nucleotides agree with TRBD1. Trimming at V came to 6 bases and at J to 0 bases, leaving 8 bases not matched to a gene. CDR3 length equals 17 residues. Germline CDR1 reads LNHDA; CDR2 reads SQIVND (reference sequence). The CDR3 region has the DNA TGTGCCAGTAGACCGGGACAGATCGGCTCTGGGGCCAACGTCCTGACTTTC. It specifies CASRPGQIGSGANVLTF.

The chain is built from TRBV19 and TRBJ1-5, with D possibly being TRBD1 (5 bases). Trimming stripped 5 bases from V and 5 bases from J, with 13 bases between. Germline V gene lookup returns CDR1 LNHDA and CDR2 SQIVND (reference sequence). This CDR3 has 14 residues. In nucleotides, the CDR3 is TGTGCCAGTAGTGATGGACGGGGACATCAGCCCCAGCATTTT. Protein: CASSDGRGHQPQHF.

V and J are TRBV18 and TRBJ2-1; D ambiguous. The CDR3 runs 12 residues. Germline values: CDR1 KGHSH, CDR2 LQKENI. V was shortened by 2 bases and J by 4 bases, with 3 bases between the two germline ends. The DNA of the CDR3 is TGTGCCAGCTCACCAGGGTACAATGAGCAGTTCTTC. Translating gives CASSPGYNEQFF.

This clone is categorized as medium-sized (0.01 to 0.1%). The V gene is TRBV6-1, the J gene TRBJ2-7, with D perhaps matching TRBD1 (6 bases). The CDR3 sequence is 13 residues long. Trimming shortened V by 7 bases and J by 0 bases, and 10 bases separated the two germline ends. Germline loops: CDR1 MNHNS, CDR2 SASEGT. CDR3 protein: CASTTGYSYEQYF. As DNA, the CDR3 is TGTGCCAGCACTACAGGGTACTCCTACGAGCAGTACTTC.

The chain's CDR3 is CASSLATGIGTDTQYF. The CDR3 DNA reads as TGTGCCAGCAGCTTAGCCACAGGGATCGGCACAGATACGCAGTATTTT. The chain recombines TRBV11-2 with TRBJ2-3; TRBD1 might be the D (6 bases). The CDR3 contains 16 residues. Germline CDR1 is SGHAT and CDR2 is FQNNGV. Between the trimmed V and J ends, which lost 1 base and 1 base, there was a span of 12 bases.

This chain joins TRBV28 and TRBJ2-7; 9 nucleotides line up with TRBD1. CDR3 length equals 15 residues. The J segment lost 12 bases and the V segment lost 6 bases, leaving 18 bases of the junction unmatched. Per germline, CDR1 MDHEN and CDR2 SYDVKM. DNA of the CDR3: TGTGCCAGCAGATCCTTCGGGGACAGGGATCCTCTACGGTACTTC. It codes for CASRSFGDRDPLRYF.

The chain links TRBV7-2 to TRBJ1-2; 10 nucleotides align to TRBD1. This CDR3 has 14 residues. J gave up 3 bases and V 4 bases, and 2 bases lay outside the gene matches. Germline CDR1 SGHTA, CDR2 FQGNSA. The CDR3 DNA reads TGTGCCAGCAGCTCCGGGACAGGGGACTATGGCTACACCTTC. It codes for CASSSGTGDYGYTF.

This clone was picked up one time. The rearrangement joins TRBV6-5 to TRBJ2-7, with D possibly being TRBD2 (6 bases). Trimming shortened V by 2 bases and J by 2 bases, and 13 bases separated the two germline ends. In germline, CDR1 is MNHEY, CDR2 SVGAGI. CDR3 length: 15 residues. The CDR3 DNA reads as TGTGCCAGCAGTTACGGGACTCTAACCCCCTACGAGCAGTACTTC. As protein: CASSYGTLTPYEQYF.

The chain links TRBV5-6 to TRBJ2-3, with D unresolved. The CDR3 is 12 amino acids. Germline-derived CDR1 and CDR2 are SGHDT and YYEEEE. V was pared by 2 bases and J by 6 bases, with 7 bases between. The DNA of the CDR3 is TGTGCCAGCAGCTTAAGGGTGGATACGCAGTATTTT. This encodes CASSLRVDTQYF.

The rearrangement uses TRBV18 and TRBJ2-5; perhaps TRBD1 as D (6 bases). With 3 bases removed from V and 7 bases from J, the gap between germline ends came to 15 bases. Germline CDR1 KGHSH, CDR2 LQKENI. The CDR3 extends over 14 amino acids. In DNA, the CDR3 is TGTGCCAGCTCACCTCCGGACAGAGGGGGGACCCAGTACTTC. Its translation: CASSPPDRGGTQYF.